Below, one TCR beta chain is given with its context. Its antigen is as yet unknown. Here immunoSEQ multiplex PCR was the method, and the copy in TCRdb shows in-frame clones only, minus some. Of tens of thousands of clones listed, roughly nine tenths are singletons. This sample stems from a study of OX40 agonist ivuxolimab in advanced cancers. About the study: Ivuxolimab, an antibody acting as an agonist of OX40 (CD134), was used to treat patients. Averaging around 60 years in age, with a range of roughly 20 to 90, the cohort was approximately 83% male. Of the patients, three showed partial responses, one with hepatocellular carcinoma and two with cutaneous melanoma.

The study's findings and limits: On average, CD8+ T cells had more expanded clones than CD4+.

The source material was CD4+ or CD8+ T cells sorted from blood, sampled in a trial of the OX40 agonist ivuxolimab. The clonotype was recovered from an adult with an advanced solid tumor such as melanoma, head and neck, liver or kidney cancer.

CDR3 DNA sequence: TGCGCCAGCAGCCAGCCTGCGGGGGGCCCCTACGAGCAGTACTTC. It specifies CASSQPAGGPYEQYF. This rearrangement joins TRBV4-1 to TRBJ2-7; 8 nucleotides agree with TRBD2. The V gene end was trimmed by 3 bases and the J gene end by 2 bases; junction bases not matched to a gene: 6. The length of the CDR3 is 15 residues. The germline V gene has CDR1 MGHRA and CDR2 YSYEKL.